These 25 T cell receptor beta chains were sequenced from one sample in a study of T cell responses to AZD1222 COVID-19 vaccine. Assay: immunoSEQ multiplex PCR; the TCRdb copy retains only in-frame clones and omits some. The sample includes 90,000 to 150,000 clones, 91% of them seen just once. This specimen was peripheral blood, taken on day 0 of AZD1222 vaccination. The receptor set was obtained from an adult in good health.

In its sample, this clone was seen many times. The V gene is TRBV7-2, the J gene TRBJ2-1; TRBD2 matches 8 bases. With 8 bases clipped from V and 4 bases from J, the junction kept 7 bases outside the gene matches. The germline V gene encodes CDR1 SGHTA and CDR2 FQGNSA. The CDR3 loop spans 14 amino acids. The CDR3 region is CASPSGGGYNEQFF. The CDR3 coding sequence is TGTGCCAGCCCGTCTGGCGGGGGGTACAATGAGCAGTTCTTC.

The chain couples TRBV7-2 to TRBJ1-5; no firm D call. The V end lost 4 bases, the J end lost 7 bases, and 17 bases lay between the germline ends. CDR3 size: 15 residues. The germline V gene encodes CDR1 SGHTA and CDR2 FQGNSA. The CDR3, as DNA: TGTGCCAGCAGCTCGGACTCATCGCGAGGGCAGCCCCAGCATTTT. Its protein is CASSSDSSRGQPQHF.

This rearrangement joins TRBV7-8 to TRBJ2-1; D remains ambiguous. Germline CDR1 SGHVS, CDR2 FQNEAQ. V lost 8 bases and J 6 bases, leaving 11 bases between the germline ends. The CDR3 has 12 amino acids. CDR3 in DNA: TGTGCCAGCTTTCACACCTCCAATGAGCAGTTCTTC. Its protein is CASFHTSNEQFF.

This sequence joins TRBV6-5 and TRBJ2-1; D is perhaps TRBD1 or TRBD2 (5 bases each). Trimming left V 4 bases short and J 8 bases short, with 18 bases between. CDR1 is MNHEY and CDR2 is SVGAGI in the germline V gene. The CDR3 sequence is 15 residues long. CDR3 nucleotides: TGTGCCAGCAGTTCAGGGAGAGTGTTGATGGATGAGCAGTTCTTC. Its protein product is CASSSGRVLMDEQFF.

The chain joins TRBV27 to TRBJ1-4; D remains unclear. The CDR3 totals 18 residues. Germline values: CDR1 MNHEY, CDR2 SMNVEV (reference sequence). Trimming removed 5 bases at V and 1 base at J, with 20 bases between. The CDR3 protein is CASSPPGSGVGTNEKLFF. CDR3 bases: TGTGCCAGCAGTCCCCCGGGTAGCGGGGTGGGAACTAATGAAAAACTGTTTTTT.

The rearrangement uses TRBV30 and TRBJ1-5; D not resolved. This CDR3 is 14 amino acids long. Trimming removed 2 bases at V and 4 bases at J, with 12 bases between. The germline V gene has CDR1 GTSNPN and CDR2 SVGIG (reference sequence). The DNA for the CDR3 is TGTGCCTGGAGTCGAGCCCGACGGAATCAGCCCCAGCATTTT. Its translation: CAWSRARRNQPQHF.

A few counts support this clone. The rearrangement links TRBV5-1 to TRBJ2-7, with D perhaps TRBD1 or TRBD2 (5 bases each). The germline CDR1 and CDR2 sequences are SGHRS and YFSETQ. The CDR3 spans 15 residues. Trimming left V 0 bases short and J 3 bases short, with 13 bases between. The CDR3 DNA follows: TGCGCCAGCAGCTTGGAGGGGAGCCCCCTCTACGAGCAGTACTTC. It is translated as CASSLEGSPLYEQYF.

V usage is TRBV10-3 and J usage is TRBJ1-1, with a possible D match to TRBD1 (5 bases). Germline V lookup: CDR1 ENHRY, CDR2 SYGVKD. Trimming shortened V by 6 bases and J by 1 base, and 9 bases separated the two germline ends. The CDR3 spans 13 residues. The CDR3 DNA reads as TGTGCCATCAGGTCGGACACGAACACTGAAGCTTTCTTT. It codes for CAIRSDTNTEAFF.

A single count supports this clone. This chain connects TRBV28 to TRBJ2-7, with D possibly TRBD1 on 5 matching bases. Germline lookup yields CDR1 MDHEN and CDR2 SYDVKM. This CDR3 is 13 amino acids long. Trimming took off 7 bases at V and 3 bases at J, with 13 bases between the two ends. The CDR3 loop is CASMDNTGYEQYF. CDR3 nucleotides: TGTGCCAGCATGGATAATACAGGCTACGAGCAGTACTTC.

V is TRBV7-9 and J is TRBJ1-2; TRBD1 aligns across 9 bases. The CDR3 length is 15 residues. Germline-derived CDR1 and CDR2 are SEHNR and FQNEAQ (reference sequence). The V segment lost 1 base and the J segment 2 bases; nucleotides outside the gene matches: 2. CDR3 protein: CASSLDRGPNYGYTF. The CDR3 DNA reads TGTGCCAGCAGCTTAGACAGGGGGCCCAACTATGGCTACACCTTC. The full variable domain, with the rest looked up from reference TRBV7-9 and TRBJ1-2, is DTGVSQNPRHKITKRGQNVTFRCDPISEHNRLYWYRQTLGQGPEFLTYFQNEAQLEKSRLLSDRFSAERPKGSFSTLEIQRTEQGDSAMYLCASSLDRGPNYGYTFGSGTRLTVV.

This chain uses TRBV27 with TRBJ2-7; D is uncertain. The ends were cut back, 6 bases at V and 3 bases at J, with 12 bases in the middle. CDR3 length: 13 amino acids. Germline CDR1 reads MNHEY; CDR2 reads SMNVEV (reference sequence). For the CDR3, the DNA is TGTGCCAGCAGCCTAGGGCCTGACTACGAGCAGTACTTC. Its protein is CASSLGPDYEQYF.

The V call is TRBV28, the J call TRBJ1-1; perhaps TRBD1 as D (6 bases). Trimming pared 5 bases from V and 5 bases from J, leaving 15 bases between. The germline V gene encodes CDR1 MDHEN and CDR2 SYDVKM. The CDR3 length is 14 residues. The DNA for the CDR3 is TGTGCCAGCAGTATTTCCGCCGGGACAACTGAAGCTTTCTTT. Translating gives CASSISAGTTEAFF.

This chain uses TRBV6-5 with TRBJ1-4, with D maybe TRBD1 (6 bases). V gave up 5 bases and J gave up 3 bases, with 10 bases separating them. CDR3 length: 14 residues. Looked up from germline, CDR1 is MNHEY and CDR2 is SVGAGI. The CDR3, as DNA: TGTGCCAGCAGTAAGACAGGACCTAATGAAAAACTGTTTTTT. It yields the protein CASSKTGPNEKLFF.

The V call is TRBV11-2, the J call TRBJ2-1; D is unclear. Germline loops: CDR1 SGHAT, CDR2 FQNNGV. Trimming cost V 0 bases and J 5 bases, with 8 bases left between them. The CDR3 is 14 amino acids. This CDR3 is CASSLDWSNNEQFF. Written as DNA, the CDR3 is TGTGCCAGCAGCTTAGATTGGAGCAACAATGAGCAGTTCTTC.

V is TRBV30 and J is TRBJ1-2; tentative D call: TRBD1 (5 bases). The V end lost 4 bases, the J end lost 4 bases, and 13 bases lay between the germline ends. Germline V gene sequence: CDR1 GTSNPN, CDR2 SVGIG (reference sequence). The CDR3 spans 13 residues. CDR3 sequence: CAWNLGRGYGYTF. In DNA, the CDR3 is TGTGCCTGGAACCTGGGACGGGGCTATGGCTACACCTTC.

V gene TRBV19 combines with J gene TRBJ1-5; no reliable D call. From germline, CDR1 is LNHDA and CDR2 SQIVND (reference sequence). V was pared by 6 bases and J by 5 bases, with 17 bases between. The CDR3 runs to 15 residues. CDR3 amino acids: CASRTTQPVDQPQHF. The CDR3 region has the DNA TGTGCCAGTAGAACGACACAGCCTGTGGATCAGCCCCAGCATTTT.

CDR3 sequence: CASSSGTGETYEQYF. The DNA for the CDR3 is TGTGCCAGCAGCTCGGGGACAGGGGAGACCTACGAGCAGTACTTC. The V and J genes are TRBV5-6 and TRBJ2-7, with 10 bases that match TRBD1. Germline CDR1 is SGHDT and CDR2 is YYEEEE. The CDR3 runs 15 residues. Unmatched junction bases numbered 5, after V lost 3 bases and J lost 2 bases. The whole variable domain, filled in from reference TRBV5-6 and TRBJ2-7, reads DAGVTQSPTHLIKTRGQQVTLRCSPKSGHDTVSWYQQALGQGPQFIFQYYEEEERQRGNFPDRFSGHQFPNYSSELNVNALLLGDSALYLCASSSGTGETYEQYFGPGTRLTVT.

The V and J genes are TRBV19 and TRBJ1-2, with D possibly matching TRBD1 (6 bases). CDR1 and CDR2 from the germline V gene are LNHDA and SQIVND (reference sequence). Trimming removed 6 bases at V and 4 bases at J, with 9 bases between. This CDR3 spans 12 amino acids. CDR3 protein: CASSGGPYGYTF. Written as DNA, the CDR3 is TGTGCCAGTAGCGGGGGCCCCTATGGCTACACCTTC.

The chain carries TRBV3-1 (or the pseudogene TRBV3-2) and TRBJ1-2; 7 bases are a match to TRBD1. With 1 base clipped from V and 4 bases from J, the junction kept 6 bases outside the gene matches. Germline V CDR1 and CDR2: LGHDT, YNNKEL (reference sequence). The CDR3 sequence is 15 residues long. Written as DNA, the CDR3 is TGTGCCAGCAGCCAAGGGGGGCAGGGGGTCTATGGCTACACCTTC. It encodes CASSQGGQGVYGYTF.

This sequence joins TRBV7-8 and TRBJ2-3; D call uncertain. Per the germline V gene, CDR1 is SGHVS and CDR2 is FQNEAQ. The CDR3 loop spans 15 amino acids. V dropped 5 bases and J dropped 0 bases, with 12 bases sitting between them. CDR3 DNA: TGTGCCAGCAGCCGAGGTACCCAAAGCACAGATACGCAGTATTTT. Encoded protein: CASSRGTQSTDTQYF. The variable domain in full, completed from reference TRBV7-8 and TRBJ2-3, reads GAGVSQSPRYKVAKRGQDVALRCDPISGHVSLFWYQQALGQGPEFLTYFQNEAQLDKSGLPSDRFFAERPEGSVSTLKIQRTQQEDSAVYLCASSRGTQSTDTQYFGPGTRLTVL.

V usage is TRBV19 and J usage is TRBJ1-1; D not resolved. The germline V gene has CDR1 LNHDA and CDR2 SQIVND (reference sequence). The CDR3 runs 14 residues. V lost 5 bases and J 0 bases, leaving 10 bases between the germline ends. CDR3 region: CASSFLVMNTEAFF. DNA of the CDR3: TGTGCCAGTAGTTTCCTGGTGATGAACACTGAAGCTTTCTTT.

This clone has only a few counts. The chain recombines TRBV27 with TRBJ2-1, with 10 nucleotides matching TRBD2. The V and J ends lost 7 bases and 8 bases, in that order; junction bases with no gene match: 11. The CDR3 loop spans 15 amino acids. The V gene's germline CDR1 is MNHEY and CDR2 SMNVEV (reference sequence). In nucleotides, the CDR3 is TGTGCCAGCACCACGAAGCGGGAGGGCCAGGATGAGCAGTTCTTC. It yields the protein CASTTKREGQDEQFF.

This chain links TRBV27 with TRBJ1-4; D is unclear. Germline CDR1 and CDR2: MNHEY and SMNVEV (reference sequence). The CDR3 spans 14 residues. Trimming shortened V by 1 base and J by 8 bases, and 11 bases separated the two germline ends. In DNA form, the CDR3 reads TGTGCCAGCAGTTTATTAGGTGGGAGGGAAAAACTGTTTTTT. It codes for CASSLLGGREKLFF.

The chain recombines TRBV28 with TRBJ2-5, with 8 bases aligning to TRBD1. With V trimmed by 8 bases and J by 4 bases, 9 bases remained unmatched. The CDR3 extends over 14 amino acids. Per germline, CDR1 MDHEN and CDR2 SYDVKM. The CDR3, as DNA: TGTGCCAGCGGAAGGGACAGGCGAGGAGAGACCCAGTACTTC. Its protein is CASGRDRRGETQYF. The variable domain in full, completed from reference TRBV28 and TRBJ2-5, reads DVKVTQSSRYLVKRTGEKVFLECVQDMDHENMFWYRQDPGLGLRLIYFSYDVKMKEKGDIPEGYSVSREKKERFSLILESASTNQTSMYLCASGRDRRGETQYFGPGTRLLVL.

Turning to this clone: This specimen includes other DNA sequences encoding the same CDR3. CDR3 loop: CASRGGGYTF. The CDR3 coding sequence is TGTGCCAGCAGGGGTGGGGGCTACACCTTC. This chain joins TRBV2 and TRBJ1-2, with D uncertain. V was cut by 6 bases and J by 8 bases, with 7 bases left in between. CDR1 SNHLY and CDR2 FYNNEI come from the germline V gene. The CDR3 runs 10 residues.